The table lists the clone carrying this TCR beta chain with many counts. What it binds is unknown. The CDR3 covers 16 residues. With 5 bases removed from V and 1 base from J, the gap between germline ends came to 17 bases. CDR1 and CDR2 (germline): SGHAT, FQNNGV. This sample is part of a study of early T cells in non-severe SARS-CoV-2 infection. Background on the study: Investigators sequenced bulk RNA drawn from unsorted whole blood, and chains remained unpaired.

Attached unique molecular identifiers marked individual cDNA molecules. From the 5' RACE reads, TCRdb called clonotypes with MiXCR, one entry per CDR3 protein. Of tens of thousands of distinct CDR3 sequences listed, roughly an eighth are singletons. Study results and caveats: VDJdb matching skewed toward anti-spike CD8 responses, missing private and CD4 specificities.

This chain links TRBV11-2 with TRBJ2-5, with unresolved D. This TCR was recovered from an adult who was a healthcare worker with PCR-confirmed SARS-CoV-2 infection or an uninfected control (not recorded which). The sequenced sample consisted of whole blood. CDR3 in DNA: TGTGCCAGCAGCCTAGGCGAGGCCAGCTTCCAAGAGACCCAGTACTTC. It specifies CASSLGEASFQETQYF.